This T cell receptor beta chain was recovered during a study of beta chain features in type 1 diabetes. Study information: The study found patients and healthy donors alike in age, gender and cell yields. Study-level findings and limits: Whatever favoring of shorter templates PCR might show would apply equally to patients and controls. For Type 1 diabetes patients, all four CD4+ subsets carried TCRB CDR3s that were moderately but significantly shorter. For type 1 diabetes patients, VDJ junctions showed fewer insertions and more deletions. Since sequencing was performed on cDNA, cells with high TCR expression could be over-represented.

What was sequenced were expressed TCRB transcripts, since all of the isolated RNA had been reverse transcribed. Sequenced by immunoSEQ multiplex PCR; TCRdb stores in-frame clones only, minus some. This table holds under 300,000 clones, about 15% found once. Of note for this clone: Its target is not known.

Germline CDR1 SGHRS, CDR2 YFSETQ. This CDR3 spans 15 amino acids. The V and J ends lost 0 bases and 5 bases, in that order; junction bases with no gene match: 6. This TCR derives from a young man with type 1 diabetes. Material for sequencing was naive CD4+ T cells from blood. The V and J genes are TRBV5-1 and TRBJ2-7; 9 bases are shared with TRBD2. CDR3 sequence: CASSLVGGGADEQYF. DNA for the CDR3: TGCGCCAGCAGCTTGGTAGGCGGGGGGGCCGACGAGCAGTACTTC. The entire variable domain, with the rest obtained from reference TRBV5-1 and TRBJ2-7, is as follows: KAGVTQTPRYLIKTRGQQVTLSCSPISGHRSVSWYQQTPGQGLQFLFEYFSETQRNKGNFPGRFSGRQFSNSRSEMNVSTLELGDSALYLCASSLVGGGADEQYFGPGTRLTVT.